Here is one T cell receptor (beta chain) with its context. In the original workflow: Amplification with reference gene primers provided the estimates of nucleated cell counts. Clones were read by immunoSEQ multiplex PCR, and TCRdb kept only the in-frame ones, dropping some. V and J calls and clone size are as listed in that table; D and trimming were resolved from the DNA. Altogether 150,000 to 180,000 clones are present, about four fifths being singletons, with the ten largest covering less than 30%. The sample originates from a study of blood T cell repertoires in COVID-19. Study overall: Acute-phase and convalescent COVID-19 samples originated in the United States, Italy and Spain.

Per the germline V gene, CDR1 is MGHRA and CDR2 is YSYEKL. The CDR3 spans 17 residues. Trimming removed 2 bases from V and 1 base from J, with 15 bases in between. The genes are TRBV4-1 and TRBJ1-5; a possible D gene is TRBD1 (6 bases). The clonotype comes from a woman aged 55 to 70 with acute or convalescent COVID-19. The sequencing input was peripheral blood. CDR3 coding DNA: TGCGCCAGCAGCCAACCCTTTATTACAGGGAGCAATCAGCCCCAGCATTTT. The encoded protein is CASSQPFITGSNQPQHF.